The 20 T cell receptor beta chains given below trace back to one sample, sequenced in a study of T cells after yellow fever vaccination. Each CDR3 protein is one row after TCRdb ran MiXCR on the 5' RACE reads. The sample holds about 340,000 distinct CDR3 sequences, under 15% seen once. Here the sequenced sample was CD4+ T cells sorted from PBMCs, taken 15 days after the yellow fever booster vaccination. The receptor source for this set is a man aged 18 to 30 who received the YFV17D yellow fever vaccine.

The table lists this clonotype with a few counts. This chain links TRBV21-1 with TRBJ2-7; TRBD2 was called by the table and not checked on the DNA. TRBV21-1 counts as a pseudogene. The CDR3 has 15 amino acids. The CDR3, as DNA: TGTGCCAGCAGCAGGAGGAACGCGAGCTCCTACGAGCAGTACGTC. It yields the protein CASSRRNASSYEQYV.

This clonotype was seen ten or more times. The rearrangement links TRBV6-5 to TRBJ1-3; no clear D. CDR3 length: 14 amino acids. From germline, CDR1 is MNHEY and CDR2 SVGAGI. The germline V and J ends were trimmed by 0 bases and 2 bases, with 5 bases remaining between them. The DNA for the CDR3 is TGTGCCAGCAGTTACTCCGCGGCTGGAAACACCATATATTTT. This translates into CASSYSAAGNTIYF.

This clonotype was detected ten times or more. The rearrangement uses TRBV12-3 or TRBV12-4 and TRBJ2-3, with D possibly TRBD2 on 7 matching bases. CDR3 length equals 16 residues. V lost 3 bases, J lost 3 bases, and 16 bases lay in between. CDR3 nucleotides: TGTGCCAGCAGTTTGTCGGCGGGGGCCGGAACAGATACGCAGTATTTT. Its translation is CASSLSAGAGTDTQYF.

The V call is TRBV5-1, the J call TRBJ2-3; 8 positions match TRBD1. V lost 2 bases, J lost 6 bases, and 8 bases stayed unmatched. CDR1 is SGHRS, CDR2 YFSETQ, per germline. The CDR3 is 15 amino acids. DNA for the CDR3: TGCGCCAGCAGCTTCCAGGGGGCATTTACGGATACGCAGTATTTT. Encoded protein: CASSFQGAFTDTQYF.

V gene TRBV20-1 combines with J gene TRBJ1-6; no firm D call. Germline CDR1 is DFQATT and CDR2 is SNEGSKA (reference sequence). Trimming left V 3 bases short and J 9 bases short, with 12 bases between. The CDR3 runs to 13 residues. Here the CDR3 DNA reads TGCAGTGCTAGGCCCCTCCTTGGTTCACCCCTCCACTTT. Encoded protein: CSARPLLGSPLHF.

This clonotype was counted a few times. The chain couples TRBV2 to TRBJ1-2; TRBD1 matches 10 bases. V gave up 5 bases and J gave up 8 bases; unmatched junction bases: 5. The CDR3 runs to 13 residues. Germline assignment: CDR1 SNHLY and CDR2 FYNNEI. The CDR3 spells CASSRQGAGGYTF. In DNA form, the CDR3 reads TGTGCCAGCAGTCGACAGGGGGCAGGGGGCTACACCTTC.

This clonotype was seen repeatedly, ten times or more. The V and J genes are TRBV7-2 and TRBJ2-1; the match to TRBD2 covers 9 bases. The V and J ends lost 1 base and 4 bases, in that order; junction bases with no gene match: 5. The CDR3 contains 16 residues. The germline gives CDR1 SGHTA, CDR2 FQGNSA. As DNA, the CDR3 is TGTGCCAGCAGCTTAGTGCGGGGGGGCCAATACAATGAGCAGTTCTTC. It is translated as CASSLVRGGQYNEQFF.

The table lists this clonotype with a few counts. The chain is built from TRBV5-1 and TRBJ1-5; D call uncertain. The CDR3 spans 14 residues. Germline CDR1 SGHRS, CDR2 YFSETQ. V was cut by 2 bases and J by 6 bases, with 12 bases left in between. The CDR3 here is CASSFNGEGQPQHF. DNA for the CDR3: TGCGCCAGCAGCTTTAACGGGGAGGGTCAGCCCCAGCATTTT.

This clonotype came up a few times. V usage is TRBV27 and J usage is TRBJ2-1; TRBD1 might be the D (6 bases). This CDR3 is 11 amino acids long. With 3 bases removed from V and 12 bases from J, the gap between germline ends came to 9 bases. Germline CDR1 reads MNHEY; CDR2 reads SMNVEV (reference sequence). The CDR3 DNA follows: TGTGCCAGCAGTTTCGGACAGATGCAGTTCTTC. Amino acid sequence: CASSFGQMQFF.

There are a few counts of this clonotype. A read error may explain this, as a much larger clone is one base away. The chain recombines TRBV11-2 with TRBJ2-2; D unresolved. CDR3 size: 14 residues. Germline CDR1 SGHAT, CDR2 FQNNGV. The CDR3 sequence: CASSLEQNSGELFF. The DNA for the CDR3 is TGTGCCAGCAGCTTAGAACAGAACTCCGGGGAGCTGTTTTTT.

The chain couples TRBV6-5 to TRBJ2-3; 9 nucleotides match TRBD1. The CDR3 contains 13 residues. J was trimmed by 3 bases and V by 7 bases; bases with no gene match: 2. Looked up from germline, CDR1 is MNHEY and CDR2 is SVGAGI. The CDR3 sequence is CASTDRGTDTQYF. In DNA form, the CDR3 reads TGTGCCAGCACGGACAGGGGTACAGATACGCAGTATTTT.

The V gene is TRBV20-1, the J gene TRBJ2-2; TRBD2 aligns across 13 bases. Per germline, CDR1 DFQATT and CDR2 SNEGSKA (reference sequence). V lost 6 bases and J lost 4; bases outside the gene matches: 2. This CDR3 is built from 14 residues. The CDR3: CSARLAGGTGELFF. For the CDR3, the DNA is TGCAGTGCCAGACTAGCGGGGGGCACCGGGGAGCTGTTTTTT.

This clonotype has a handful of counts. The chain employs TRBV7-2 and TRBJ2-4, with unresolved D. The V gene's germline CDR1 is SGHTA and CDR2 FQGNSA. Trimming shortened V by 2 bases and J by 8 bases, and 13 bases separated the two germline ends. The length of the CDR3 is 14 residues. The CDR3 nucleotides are TGTGCCAGCAGCTTAAATGCCGTTACGGACATTCAGTACTTC. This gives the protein CASSLNAVTDIQYF.

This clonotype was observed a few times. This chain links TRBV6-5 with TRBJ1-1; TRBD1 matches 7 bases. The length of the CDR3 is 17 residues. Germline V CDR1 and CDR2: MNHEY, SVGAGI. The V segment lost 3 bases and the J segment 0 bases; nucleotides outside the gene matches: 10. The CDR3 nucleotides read TGTGCCAGCAGTTATTCTATAGGGACAGTAGTGAACACTGAAGCTTTCTTT. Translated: CASSYSIGTVVNTEAFF.

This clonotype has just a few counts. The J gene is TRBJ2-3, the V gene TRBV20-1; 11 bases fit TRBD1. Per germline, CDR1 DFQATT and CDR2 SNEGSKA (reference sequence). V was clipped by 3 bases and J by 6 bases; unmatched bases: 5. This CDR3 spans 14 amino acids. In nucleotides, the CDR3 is TGCAGTGCTAGGAGGACAGGGGGCCGGGATACGCAGTATTTT. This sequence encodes CSARRTGGRDTQYF.

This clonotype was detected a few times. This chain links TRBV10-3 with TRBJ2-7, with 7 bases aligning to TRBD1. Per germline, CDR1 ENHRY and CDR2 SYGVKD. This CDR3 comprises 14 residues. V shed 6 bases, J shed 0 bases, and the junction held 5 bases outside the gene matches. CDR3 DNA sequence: TGTGCCATCAGACAGACAGGGAGCTCCTACGAGCAGTACTTC. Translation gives CAIRQTGSSYEQYF.

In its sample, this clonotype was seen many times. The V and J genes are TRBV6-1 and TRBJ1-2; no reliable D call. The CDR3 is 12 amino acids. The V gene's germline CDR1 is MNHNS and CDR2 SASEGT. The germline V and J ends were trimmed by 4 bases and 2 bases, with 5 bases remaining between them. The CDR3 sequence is CASSVDNYGYTF. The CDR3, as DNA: TGTGCCAGCAGTGTGGACAACTATGGCTACACCTTC.

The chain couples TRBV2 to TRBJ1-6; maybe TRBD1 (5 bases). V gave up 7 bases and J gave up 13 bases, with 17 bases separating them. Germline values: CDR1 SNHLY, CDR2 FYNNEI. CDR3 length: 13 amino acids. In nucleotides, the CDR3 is TGTGCCAGCACCCAAGAGGGACTTTCCCCCCTCCACTTT. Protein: CASTQEGLSPLHF.

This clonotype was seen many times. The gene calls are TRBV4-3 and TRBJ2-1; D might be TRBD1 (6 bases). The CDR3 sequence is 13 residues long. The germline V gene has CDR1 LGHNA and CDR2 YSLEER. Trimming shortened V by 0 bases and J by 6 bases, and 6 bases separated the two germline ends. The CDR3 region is CASSQEQGNEQFF. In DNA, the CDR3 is TGCGCCAGCAGCCAAGAACAGGGCAATGAGCAGTTCTTC.

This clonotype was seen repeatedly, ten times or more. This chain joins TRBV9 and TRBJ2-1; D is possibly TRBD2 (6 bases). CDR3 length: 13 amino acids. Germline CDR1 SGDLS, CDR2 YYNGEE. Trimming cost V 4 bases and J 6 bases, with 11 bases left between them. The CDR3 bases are TGTGCCAGCAGCCTGGCGGGGAGCAATGAGCAGTTCTTC. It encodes CASSLAGSNEQFF.